This TCR beta chain was recovered during a study of shared clonotypes between healthy human individuals. This table comes from immunoSEQ multiplex PCR, and its TCRdb copy is limited to in-frame clones, with some not included. The table includes about 120,000 clones, about 63% detected once. The germline V and J ends were trimmed by 3 bases and 1 base, with 7 bases remaining between them. Per germline, CDR1 MNHEY and CDR2 SMNVEV (reference sequence). The CDR3 extends over 14 amino acids. This TCR was recovered from a young woman in good health. The chain uses TRBV27 and TRBJ1-5; D gene unclear. The sequencing input was memory CD8+ T cells sorted from blood. Indicated subset: CD45RO+ cells pooled with CCR7-negative TemRA cells. CDR3 nucleotides: TGTGCCAGCAGTTTTCGGCAGAGCAATCAGCCCCAGCATTTT. Translated, it gives CASSFRQSNQPQHF.